This TCR beta chain came from a study of blood T cell repertoires in COVID-19 (dated by TCRdb to the early 2020s). Concerning the study at large: The collaborator samples originated in the United States, Italy and Spain and spanned the acute and convalescent phases of COVID-19. The material from the prospective study consisted of cDNA or gDNA derived from T cells, B-cell-depleted T cells, or PBMCs. Subjects who had been exposed to COVID-19, were actively infected with it, or had recovered from it provided the deeply sampled blood TCRbeta repertoires that made up the dataset. A freely available public database, intended as a resource for researchers studying the immune response to SARS-CoV-2, is where the repertoires were released. The samples were drawn from the first 160 participants of the ongoing ImmuneRACE study and from 1,200 or so subjects provided by 6 global collaborators. A de-identified subject ID, COVID-19 status, age in years and sex were almost always included in the sample metadata. Where available, HLA class I and class II types were obtained from metadata supplied by the sample provider rather than from assay-based typing. The paper as a whole reports these results and caveats: The amount of clinical and demographic metadata varied by source and participant and was provided uncurated.

With regard to this clone: What antigen it recognizes has not been identified. It has no much larger one-base neighbor in the sample; base qualities were not kept.

The junction shows trimming of 1 base on V and 1 base on J, and the gene matches do not reach 3 bases of it. The germline V gene encodes CDR1 LGHNA and CDR2 YNFKEQ. The CDR3 runs 16 amino acids, cysteine and phenylalanine included. Only CDR3 DNA remains: 48 bases, in frame from the first base. One collaborating source in Seattle enrolled patients while the patients were actively infected and followed the patients over time throughout the course of disease. Collaborating institutions collected whole blood in K2EDTA tubes following their own protocols. For TCRbeta analysis, collaborators shipped samples as frozen whole blood, isolated PBMCs, or DNA extracted from either of those sample types. TCRbeta CDR3 regions were amplified from genomic DNA by means of the immunoSEQ Assay, a bias-controlled multiplex PCR. The original methods were these. The number of nucleated cells in each sample was estimated from the amplification of reference gene primers within the assay. To quantify the absolute abundance of each unique TCRbeta CDR3 rearrangement, sequence reads were collapsed and filtered. Productive Simpson clonality was computed per sample as the square root of Simpson's diversity index over productive rearrangements. Imported from immuneACCESS, the table was reduced by TCRdb to in-frame sequences with V and J called. These copies leave out some clones; in studies compared against another copy, an unresolved V gene accounts for under half, and the cause of the remainder is not known. For V, J and clone size, that table is used; D and trimming come from the DNA. In all, the sample holds about 530,000 clones, and 85% to 90% of those were seen once. The ten largest make up 7.8% of the sample.

This sequence uses TRBV4-2 and TRBJ1-5; the junction holds 8 bases that match TRBD1. The sequenced sample consisted of peripheral blood. The sequence was obtained from a woman aged 45-60 years with COVID-19, enrolled during active disease. The encoded CDR3 is CASSQANRGSNQPQHF. The sequence in DNA is TGTGCCAGCAGCCAAGCGAACAGGGGGAGCAATCAGCCCCAGCATTTT.